This is a list of T cell receptor beta chains from one sample in a study of OX40 agonist ivuxolimab in advanced cancers. Sequencing used immunoSEQ multiplex PCR; TCRdb keeps in-frame clones, though not all of them. The sample includes roughly 34,000 clones, roughly 82% of them seen just once. Specimen: CD4+ or CD8+ T cells sorted from blood, collected in a trial of the OX40 agonist ivuxolimab. The source is an adult with an advanced solid tumor such as melanoma, head and neck, liver or kidney cancer. Each CDR3 is given with its conserved first and last residue. Each record gives: clone size, J gene, V gene, D gene, CDR3 protein, CDR3 DNA. D genes are given only for firm matches. Expanded clones get a size class; other rows say once, few or many, or leave the size out.

.,TRBJ1-5,TRBV27,.,CASSLSWDTNQPQHF,TGTGCCAGCAGTTTATCGTGGGACACAAATCAGCCCCAGCATTTT
once,TRBJ2-3,TRBV13,.,CASSFMGQTAADTQYF,TGTGCCAGCAGCTTTATGGGGCAAACAGCCGCAGATACGCAGTATTTT
.,TRBJ2-5,TRBV29-1,TRBD2,CSVFESAASGGTKETQYF,TGCAGCGTTTTCGAGAGCGCTGCTAGCGGGGGGACAAAAGAGACCCAGTACTTC
.,TRBJ2-2,TRBV27,TRBD2,CASSLRTSGTGTGELFF,TGTGCCAGCAGTTTAAGGACTAGCGGGACGGGAACCGGGGAGCTGTTTTTT
once,TRBJ2-3,TRBV19,TRBD2,CASSGLAVSTDTQYF,TGTGCCAGTAGCGGACTAGCAGTTAGCACAGATACGCAGTATTTT
.,TRBJ2-3,TRBV9,.,CASSVVGGSPDTQYF,TGTGCCAGCAGCGTAGTAGGTGGGAGTCCAGATACGCAGTATTTT
.,TRBJ2-7,TRBV7-9,TRBD1,CASSSRTGYGSYEQYF,TGTGCCAGCAGCTCCCGGACAGGGTACGGCTCCTACGAGCAGTACTTC
once,TRBJ1-2,TRBV7-2,TRBD1,CASSLADRGLDGYTF,TGTGCCAGCAGCTTAGCGGACAGGGGGCTTGATGGCTACACCTTC
.,TRBJ1-1,TRBV9,.,CASSPRTVFDTEAFF,TGTGCCAGCAGCCCGCGGACAGTTTTTGACACTGAAGCTTTCTTT
.,TRBJ1-2,TRBV6-5,.,CASSYWGDGYTF,TGTGCCAGCAGTTACTGGGGAGATGGCTACACCTTC
.,TRBJ2-7,TRBV4-1,.,CASSQEEPGSYEQYF,TGCGCCAGCAGCCAAGAAGAGCCCGGTTCCTACGAGCAGTACTTC
.,TRBJ2-3,TRBV5-1,.,CASSLTVSDTQYF,TGCGCCAGCAGTCTGACGGTCTCAGATACGCAGTATTTT
.,TRBJ1-1,TRBV4-1,.,CASSQGRDLDTEAFF,TGCGCCAGCAGCCAAGGTCGGGATTTGGACACTGAAGCTTTCTTT
.,TRBJ1-5,TRBV6-1,.,CASSEPAYSNQPQHF,TGTGCCAGCAGTGAACCCGCGTATAGCAATCAGCCCCAGCATTTT
.,TRBJ2-1,TRBV5-4,.,CASSIRNEQFF,TGTGCCAGCAGTATCCGCAATGAGCAGTTCTTC
.,TRBJ1-5,TRBV12-5,.,CASGLIPGGSFGNQPQHF,TGTGCTAGTGGTTTAATCCCCGGGGGGTCCTTCGGGAATCAGCCCCAGCATTTT
.,TRBJ2-7,TRBV9,.,CASSPRGTSAHYEQYF,TGTGCCAGCTCCCCCCGGGGAACATCTGCCCATTACGAGCAGTACTTC
.,TRBJ1-5,TRBV5-6,TRBD1,CASSTGTGGPQHF,TGTGCCAGCAGCACCGGGACAGGGGGACCCCAGCATTTT
few,TRBJ1-4,TRBV15,TRBD1,CATSTSQTGINEKLFF,TGTGCCACCAGCACATCTCAGACAGGGATTAATGAAAAACTGTTTTTT
few,TRBJ2-1,TRBV6-4,TRBD2,CASSDSKEGGNEQFF,TGTGCCAGCAGTGACTCGAAGGAGGGAGGGAATGAGCAGTTCTTC
.,TRBJ2-2,TRBV29-1,TRBD1,CSVEVGGQTNTGELFF,TGCAGCGTTGAAGTAGGGGGACAGACGAACACCGGGGAGCTGTTTTTT
.,TRBJ2-7,TRBV27,TRBD1,CASSWTLGQGISYEQYF,TGTGCCAGCAGTTGGACCTTGGGACAGGGGATCTCCTACGAGCAGTACTTC
.,TRBJ2-1,TRBV7-9,TRBD2,CASSLEAGWSEDEQFF,TGTGCCAGCAGCTTAGAAGCGGGATGGAGTGAGGATGAGCAGTTCTTC
.,TRBJ2-1,TRBV29-1,TRBD1,CSVEGTGWNEQFF,TGCAGCGTTGAAGGGACAGGGTGGAATGAGCAGTTCTTC
.,TRBJ1-1,TRBV6-6,.,CASRLWGANTEAFF,TGTGCCAGCAGGTTATGGGGGGCGAACACTGAAGCTTTCTTT
.,TRBJ2-5,TRBV9,.,CASSVAGGQETQYF,TGTGCCAGCAGCGTAGCCGGGGGCCAAGAGACCCAGTACTTC
.,TRBJ2-5,TRBV27,.,CASSLWVGEETQYF,TGTGCCAGCAGTTTATGGGTGGGGGAGGAGACCCAGTACTTC
medium-sized,TRBJ2-2,TRBV4-3,.,CASSQDRAGELFF,TGCGCCAGCAGCCAAGACAGGGCCGGGGAGCTGTTTTTT
.,TRBJ1-2,TRBV7-9,.,CASSLSEGQNYGYTF,TGTGCCAGCAGCTTATCAGAGGGTCAAAACTATGGCTACACCTTC
.,TRBJ1-2,TRBV19,.,CASSRDPWSEGYTF,TGTGCCAGTAGTAGGGACCCTTGGTCGGAGGGCTACACCTTC
once,TRBJ2-1,TRBV5-1,TRBD2,CASSFPLAGGPGNEQFF,TGCGCCAGCAGCTTCCCTCTAGCGGGAGGGCCCGGGAATGAGCAGTTCTTC
.,TRBJ1-1,TRBV28,.,CASSLWVGNTEAFF,TGTGCCAGCAGTTTATGGGTGGGCAACACTGAAGCTTTCTTT
medium-sized,TRBJ2-5,TRBV28,.,CASTPGLGTQYF,TGTGCCAGCACCCCGGGGTTAGGGACCCAGTACTTC
.,TRBJ2-2,TRBV9,.,CASSGGLGAPRELFF,TGTGCCAGCAGCGGGGGCCTTGGCGCCCCCCGGGAGCTGTTTTTT
.,TRBJ2-6,TRBV5-1,TRBD1,CASSHGQGRSGANVLTF,TGCGCCAGCAGCCACGGACAGGGAAGGAGTGGGGCCAACGTCCTGACTTTC
.,TRBJ2-6,TRBV4-1,.,CASSQDEGAGANVLTF,TGCGCCAGCAGCCAAGATGAGGGGGCTGGGGCCAACGTCCTGACTTTC
.,TRBJ1-5,TRBV6-4,.,CASSESDNQPQHF,TGTGCCAGCAGTGAATCGGACAATCAGCCCCAGCATTTT
.,TRBJ1-5,TRBV28,.,CASIGNSNQPQHF,TGTGCCAGCATTGGGAATAGCAATCAGCCCCAGCATTTT
once,TRBJ2-3,TRBV9,TRBD2,CASGRGLAGTISTDTQYF,TGTGCCAGCGGGCGGGGACTAGCGGGTACGATTAGCACAGATACGCAGTATTTT
.,TRBJ1-2,TRBV19,.,CASKVLGGNYGYTF,TGTGCCAGTAAAGTACTAGGGGGAAATTATGGCTACACCTTC
.,TRBJ2-1,TRBV27,TRBD2,CASSLLAGGPIAYNEQFF,TGTGCCAGCAGTTTACTAGCGGGAGGACCTATAGCCTACAATGAGCAGTTCTTC
once,TRBJ2-1,TRBV28,.,CASTPLRLEGLFF,TGTGCCAGCACCCCACTCCGACTAGAAGGTCTGTTCTTC
.,TRBJ2-7,TRBV28,.,CASSALGGYEQYF,TGTGCCAGCAGTGCGCTGGGGGGCTACGAGCAGTACTTC
.,TRBJ1-1,TRBV7-8,.,CASSPEMNTEAFF,TGTGCCAGCAGCCCCGAAATGAACACTGAAGCTTTCTTT
.,TRBJ2-1,TRBV5-5,.,CASSLWGNEQFF,TGTGCCAGCAGCTTGTGGGGTAATGAGCAGTTCTTC
.,TRBJ1-1,TRBV28,.,CASGQRNTEAFF,TGTGCCAGCGGACAGAGGAACACTGAAGCTTTCTTT
.,TRBJ1-2,TRBV28,.,CASTPDGTYGYTF,TGTGCCAGCACCCCGGACGGTACCTATGGCTACACCTTC
few,TRBJ1-1,TRBV9,.,CASSEAGWNTEAFF,TGTGCCAGCAGCGAAGCGGGGTGGAACACTGAAGCTTTCTTT
.,TRBJ1-3,TRBV2,.,CASSVSTEVHGNTIYF,TGTGCCAGCAGTGTATCGACAGAAGTACATGGAAACACCATATATTTT
.,TRBJ2-1,TRBV19,TRBD2,CASSIVPGLAGVINEQFF,TGTGCCAGTAGTATAGTCCCGGGACTAGCGGGAGTCATCAATGAGCAGTTCTTC
.,TRBJ2-7,TRBV11-2,.,CASSVPGTEVNF,TGTGCCAGCAGCGTCCCCGGGACCGAGGTGAACTTC
.,TRBJ1-1,TRBV10-2,.,CASTPGQNTEAFF,TGCGCCAGCACCCCGGGTCAGAACACTGAAGCTTTCTTT
.,TRBJ2-1,TRBV9,.,CASSVSGNEQFF,TGTGCCAGCAGCGTATCCGGGAATGAGCAGTTCTTC
.,TRBJ2-7,TRBV4-3,.,CASSRRRAGSDEQYF,TGCGCCAGCAGCCGGAGAAGAGCAGGGAGTGACGAGCAGTACTTC
once,TRBJ2-7,TRBV28,.,CASSHSYEQYF,TGTGCCAGCAGCCACTCCTACGAGCAGTACTTC
large,TRBJ1-6,TRBV28,.,CASSLGSPLHF,TGTGCCAGCAGTTTAGGGTCACCCCTCCACTTT
few,TRBJ1-6,TRBV27,.,CASSLRAGVSSYNSPLHF,TGTGCCAGCAGTTTAAGGGCAGGGGTTAGCTCCTATAATTCACCCCTCCACTTT
.,TRBJ2-7,TRBV11-2,.,CASSLLGTDEQYF,TGTGCCAGCAGCTTACTGGGGACTGACGAGCAGTACTTC